These 10 T cell receptor beta chains originate from one sample sequenced in a study of cytomegalovirus exposure and HLA in healthy donors. Here immunoSEQ multiplex PCR was the method, and the copy in TCRdb shows in-frame clones only, minus some. The sample has 160,000 or so clones; more than 70% are singletons. Material: PBMCs. These receptors were taken from a man aged 25 to 40 in good health and CMV-seropositive.

J is TRBJ2-5 and V is TRBV7-7; 16 bases agree with TRBD2. This CDR3 comprises 18 residues. Germline V CDR1 and CDR2: SSHAT, FNYEAQ (reference sequence). Germline trimming cut 1 base from V and 4 bases from J; bases unmatched to any gene: 6. CDR3 sequence: CASSLGGTSGGAGETQYF. The CDR3 nucleotides are TGTGCCAGCAGCTTAGGTGGGACTAGCGGGGGGGCCGGAGAGACCCAGTACTTC.

The V and J genes are TRBV7-9 and TRBJ2-1; 7 positions agree with TRBD1. The CDR3 extends over 15 amino acids. The ends lost 4 bases at V and 0 bases at J; junction bases unmatched: 3. Per the germline V gene, CDR1 is SEHNR and CDR2 is FQNEAQ (reference sequence). CDR3 nucleotides: TGTGCCAGCAGCTGGACAGGCCGCTCCTACAATGAGCAGTTCTTC. Residues: CASSWTGRSYNEQFF.

The rearrangement links TRBV27 to TRBJ1-5, with a tentative D call TRBD1 (5 bases). The CDR3 covers 15 residues. CDR1 MNHEY and CDR2 SMNVEV come from the germline V gene (reference sequence). Trimming pared 2 bases from V and 2 bases from J, leaving 10 bases between. The CDR3 loop reads CASSLRGSGNQPQHF. DNA for the CDR3: TGTGCCAGCAGTTTACGGGGGTCGGGCAATCAGCCCCAGCATTTT.

The V gene is TRBV7-2, the J gene TRBJ1-1; D remains ambiguous. CDR1 and CDR2 from the germline V gene are SGHTA and FQGNSA. The CDR3 spans 15 residues. V lost 1 base, J lost 0 bases, and 9 bases lay in between. Here the CDR3 DNA reads TGTGCCAGCAGCTTAGTGTATCCGGTGAACACTGAAGCTTTCTTT. Its translation is CASSLVYPVNTEAFF.

The chain has TRBV11-1 and TRBJ2-7; D is uncertain. The CDR3 contains 14 residues. The germline V gene encodes CDR1 SGHAT and CDR2 FQDESV (reference sequence). V lost 2 bases, J lost 2 bases, and 10 bases lay in between. The CDR3 DNA follows: TGTGCCAGCAGCTTATGGGCAGGAACCTACGAGCAGTACTTC. Its translation is CASSLWAGTYEQYF.

The J gene is TRBJ1-6, the V gene TRBV28; a possible D gene is TRBD1 (5 bases). Germline V gives CDR1 MDHEN, CDR2 SYDVKM. The germline V and J ends were trimmed by 5 bases and 14 bases, with 16 bases remaining between them. This CDR3 has 13 residues. The CDR3 protein is CASSPTAPPALHF. The CDR3, as DNA: TGTGCCAGCAGTCCGACAGCCCCTCCGGCCCTCCACTTT.

The chain couples TRBV27 to TRBJ1-1; 9 nucleotides align to TRBD1. Germline trimming cut 5 bases from V and 11 bases from J; bases unmatched to any gene: 18. Germline V gene lookup returns CDR1 MNHEY and CDR2 SMNVEV (reference sequence). CDR3 length equals 16 residues. CDR3 bases: TGTGCCAGCAGTCCCTCCCGGGACAGGGCCTTTTTTGGGGCTTTCTTT. It specifies CASSPSRDRAFFGAFF.

V usage is TRBV20-1 and J usage is TRBJ2-7, with a weak D call TRBD1 (6 bases). The CDR3 has 11 residues. V was cut by 4 bases and J by 6 bases, with 10 bases left in between. The germline CDR1 and CDR2 sequences are DFQATT and SNEGSKA (reference sequence). CDR3 bases: TGCAGTGCTACCAGGGGATCCGAGCAGTACTTC. This translates into CSATRGSEQYF.

This chain links TRBV5-1 with TRBJ1-5; TRBD1 agrees at 8 bases. This CDR3 is built from 14 residues. The V gene end was trimmed by 5 bases and the J gene end by 7 bases; junction bases not matched to a gene: 8. The germline CDR1 and CDR2 sequences are SGHRS and YFSETQ. As DNA, the CDR3 is TGCGCCAGCAGTGAGGTACAGGGGGACCAGCCCCAGCATTTT. Amino acids: CASSEVQGDQPQHF.

This chain joins TRBV2 and TRBJ1-4; weak D call: TRBD1 (5 bases). With 6 bases removed from V and 8 bases from J, the gap between germline ends came to 13 bases. The CDR3 covers 13 residues. Germline CDR1 is SNHLY and CDR2 is FYNNEI. In DNA, the CDR3 is TGTGCCAGCAGAAAACAGGATAACGAAAAACTGTTTTTT. It specifies CASRKQDNEKLFF.